The T cell receptor (beta chain) under discussion was sequenced for a study of beta chain features in type 1 diabetes. TCRB transcripts that were expressed got sequenced, as all of the isolated RNA had been reverse transcribed. Mean read depth for naive, central memory and regulatory T cell samples was about 3.6 million reads. The table came from immunoSEQ multiplex PCR; TCRdb's copy has only in-frame clones and leaves some out. The table has hundreds of thousands of clones, 15% to 20% seen once; the top ten hold 0.023%. The sample holds a few counts of this clone. This CDR3 is 16 amino acids long. Trimming took 3 bases from V and 9 from J; bases not matched to a gene: 13. Looked up from germline, CDR1 is KGHSH and CDR2 is LQKENI.

The sample taken for sequencing was naive CD4+ T cells from blood. The chain links TRBV18 to TRBJ2-1, with 8 nucleotides matching TRBD2. The sequence was collected from a woman under 30 in good health. The CDR3 DNA reads as TGTGCCAGCTCACCCTTAAGCGGGAGAACCCTCGGTGAGCAGTTCTTC. Its protein is CASSPLSGRTLGEQFF.